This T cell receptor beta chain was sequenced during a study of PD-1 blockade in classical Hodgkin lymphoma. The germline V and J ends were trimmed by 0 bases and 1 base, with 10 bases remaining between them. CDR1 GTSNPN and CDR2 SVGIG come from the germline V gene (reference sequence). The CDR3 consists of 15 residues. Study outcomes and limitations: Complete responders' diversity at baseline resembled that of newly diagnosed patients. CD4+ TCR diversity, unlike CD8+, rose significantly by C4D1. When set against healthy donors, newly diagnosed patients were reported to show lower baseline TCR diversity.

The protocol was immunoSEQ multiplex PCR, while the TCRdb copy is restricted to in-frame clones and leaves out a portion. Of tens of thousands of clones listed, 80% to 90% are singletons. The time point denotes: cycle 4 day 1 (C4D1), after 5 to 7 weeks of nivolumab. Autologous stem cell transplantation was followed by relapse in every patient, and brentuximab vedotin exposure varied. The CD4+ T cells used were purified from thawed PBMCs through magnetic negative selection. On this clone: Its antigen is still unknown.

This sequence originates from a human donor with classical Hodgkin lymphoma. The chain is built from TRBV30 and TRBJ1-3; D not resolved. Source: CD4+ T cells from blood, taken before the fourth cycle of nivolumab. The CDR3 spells CAWSVPEGSGNTIYF. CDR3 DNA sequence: TGTGCCTGGAGTGTACCCGAGGGATCTGGAAACACCATATATTTT.